This TCR beta chain was retrieved from a study of T cell responses to AZD1222 COVID-19 vaccine. Broader study findings: A mostly white British donor set with more females was recruited, and clonal diversity was possibly underestimated. Nearly half of spike-specific TCRs reportedly target variant regions that are unmutated in the B.1.351 and B.1.1.7 variants. Elevations in Spike-specific TCR breadth and depth followed administration of two AZD1222 doses.

Assay used: immunoSEQ multiplex PCR; TCRdb lists only in-frame clones, some missing. The sample has 150,000 to 200,000 clones; roughly nine tenths are singletons. The CDR3 length is 16 residues. With 0 bases removed from V and 13 bases from J, the gap between germline ends came to 20 bases. From germline, CDR1 is SGHNT and CDR2 YYREEE (reference sequence). About this clone: The antigen remains unidentified.

The sequence derives from an adult who received the AZD1222 COVID-19 vaccine. This specimen consisted of peripheral blood, obtained 28 days after the second AZD1222 dose. J is TRBJ1-6 and V is TRBV5-4; unclear D gene. The CDR3 DNA reads as TGTGCCAGCAGCTTGGAAGTGACGTTGGATAGGGCGCCCCTCCACTTT. This sequence encodes CASSLEVTLDRAPLHF.